The entry below describes one T cell receptor (beta chain). The antigen it binds to is not known. Base qualities are not provided; no much larger clone lies one nucleotide away. These data originate in a study of TIL therapy for anti-PD-1-resistant metastatic lung cancer (dated by TCRdb to about 2021). For the wider study: Before any PD-1/PD-L1 blockade was given, tumors were harvested, nivolumab was then administered, and patients who progressed went on to receive lymphodepletion, an infusion of expanded TIL, and IL-2. T cell receptor beta sequencing of tumor and peripheral blood served to follow clonotypes across the tumor, the expanded TIL product, and serial blood samples. Enrolled patients had a median age of around 50 years (range roughly 38-75) and a median tumor PD-L1 proportion score of less than 7.5%. A median non-synonymous tumor mutation burden of more than 1.2 mutations per megabase was determined across the cohort by whole-exome sequencing. Most of the cohort had lung adenocarcinoma, several tumors were EGFR-mutant and two were ALK-rearranged, and half of the patients were current or former smokers. Broader findings and caveats from the paper: The cohort was highly selected, including more treatment-naive, never-smoker and oncogene-addicted patients than is typical, which limits generalizability. The study protocol defined all tumor marker inferences as exploratory. Clonotypes from the infused TIL partially replaced the baseline peripheral repertoire and then declined over months, and persistence showed no apparent association with response.

Using bias-controlled multiplex PCR with the immunoSEQ v3 hsTCRB kit, the TCR beta CDR3 regions were amplified from genomic DNA. An Illumina NextSeq 500 was used to sequence the TCR libraries, reaching around 1.8 million read pairs at survey level or roughly 5-6.5 million at deep level. The authors' pipeline ran thus. The immunoSEQ Analyzer software assigned V, D and J genes, filtered out non-productive sequences, and reported clonality. To compare repertoires between infused TIL and blood, productive Simpson clonality was used along with the Morisita overlap index of productive TRB rearrangements. Absolute clonotype counts in blood were estimated as lymphocyte count times CD3+ fraction times the clone's productive frequency. Entries here come from immuneACCESS through TCRdb and include only in-frame sequences with V and J called. Some clones fail to appear in such tables; in the studies checked, an unresolved V gene covers under half of the shortfall, and the cause of the remainder is unknown. The V and J calls and clone size are taken from that table; D and trimming were inferred from the DNA. The sample table contains around 50,000 clones; only one count was recorded for around 70% of them. 1.8% of the sample belongs to the ten largest clones.

V is reduced by 6 bases and J by 4 bases, leaving a spacing of 19 bases between them. The CDR3 starts with the cysteine, ends with the phenylalanine, and has 16 residues. The only DNA kept is the CDR3, 48 bases in frame from the first base. Based on the germline V gene (reference sequence), the CDR1 and CDR2 sequences are PRHDT and FYEKMQ. The time point label for this specimen denotes: pre-treatment sample, taken before nivolumab and TIL therapy. A phase I trial run at two centers enrolled adults with stage 4 NSCLC between 2017 and early 2020. The samples were drawn from an open-label, single-arm phase I trial testing tumor-infiltrating lymphocyte therapy combined with nivolumab in advanced non-small cell lung cancer. Blood mononuclear cells were isolated from EDTA tubes by Ficoll gradient and were snap-frozen as pellets, and DNA was extracted with a Qiagen mini-prep kit.

The rearrangement combines TRBV13 with TRBJ2-1, with TRBD2 tentatively as D gene (5 bases match). The sample consisted of blood, taken at baseline. The receptor was derived from a person aged 25-79 years with non-small cell lung cancer. The CDR3 protein sequence reads: CASSPSGVAPYNEQFF. Read as DNA, the sequence is TGTGCCAGCAGTCCTTCCGGGGTGGCCCCTTACAATGAGCAGTTCTTC.